This T cell receptor (beta chain) was sequenced during a study of T-cell memory formation after mild COVID-19. Whole-study findings and limits: Nothing confirmed that second-wave clones peaking on day 37 were specific for SARS-CoV-2. Prior to infection, memory already included some responding clones, suggesting cross-reactive memory joined. From day 15 to 85, contracting clones were balanced between CD4 and CD8, whereas later expanders leaned toward CD4+.

This clonotype has a handful of counts. Antigen: not known. A junction end diverges from the germline sequence, so it may reflect a read error. CDR1 and CDR2 from the germline V gene are SNHLY and FYNNEI. The CDR3 is 15 residues long. TCR alpha and TCR beta cDNA libraries with sample barcodes and UMIs came from 5'RACE using constant-segment primers. Via MiXCR, TCRdb re-called the 5' RACE reads, giving one row per CDR3 protein. This sample has 150,000 to 200,000 distinct CDR3 sequences; around 13% occur once, and the top ten carry roughly 3.4%. Sequencing was carried out using PBMCs or a T cell subset sorted from them (not recorded which). The clonotype comes from a man aged 18 to 29 who had mild COVID-19 (a few samples of this study predate the infection). Cell type and time point are not known. The rearrangement joins TRBV2 to TRBJ1-6; 7 nucleotides match TRBD1. The CDR3, as DNA: TGTGCCAGCAGCGAAGGGCAGGGGGGGATCTCACCCCTCCACTTT. It yields the protein CASSEGQGGISPLHF.